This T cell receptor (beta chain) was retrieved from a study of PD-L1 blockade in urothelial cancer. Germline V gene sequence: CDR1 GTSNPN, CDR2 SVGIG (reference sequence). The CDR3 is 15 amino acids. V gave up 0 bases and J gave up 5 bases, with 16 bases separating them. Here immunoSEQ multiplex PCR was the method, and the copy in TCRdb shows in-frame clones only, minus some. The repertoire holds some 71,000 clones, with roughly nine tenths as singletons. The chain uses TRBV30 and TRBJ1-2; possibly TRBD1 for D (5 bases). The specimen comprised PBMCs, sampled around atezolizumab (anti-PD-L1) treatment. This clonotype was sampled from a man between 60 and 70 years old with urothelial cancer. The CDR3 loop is CAWSVGGGRVYGYTF. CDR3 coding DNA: TGTGCCTGGAGTGTGGGGGGGGGTAGGGTTTATGGCTACACCTTC.